Each of the 9 T cell receptor beta chains below was sequenced from the same sample in a study of T cells in Graves' hyperthyroidism and ophthalmopathy. Amplified TCR beta CDR3 regions derived from RNA transcripts. HTBI primers were the set used in a first-round RT-PCR of the TCR CDR3. Via MiXCR, TCRdb re-called the multiplex PCR reads, giving one row per CDR3 protein. The sample yields approximately 370,000 distinct CDR3 sequences, more than 13% seen once. Sequencing was performed on blood. These receptors originate from a woman aged 25-40 years with Graves' hyperthyroidism.

In this sample, this clonotype turned up a few times. The chain is built from TRBV25-1 and TRBJ2-7; possible D gene TRBD1, 6 bases. With 2 bases removed from V and 0 bases from J, the gap between germline ends came to 11 bases. Germline V CDR1 and CDR2: MGHDK, SYGVNS. The CDR3 is 15 residues long. The CDR3 coding sequence is TGTGCCAGCAGTGAAACCAGGGGAACCTCCTACGAGCAGTACTTC. Its translation: CASSETRGTSYEQYF.

This clonotype was recorded many times. V is TRBV30 and J is TRBJ1-2; D remains unclear. In germline, CDR1 is GTSNPN, CDR2 SVGIG (reference sequence). The CDR3 runs to 11 residues. Trimming took off 5 bases at V and 8 bases at J, with 12 bases between the two ends. Written as DNA, the CDR3 is TGTGCCTGGCAAGCATCGTGGGGCTACACCTTC. Protein sequence: CAWQASWGYTF.

The chain couples TRBV3-1 to TRBJ2-3; possible D gene TRBD2, 5 bases. In germline, CDR1 is LGHDT, CDR2 YNNKEL (reference sequence). This CDR3 has 16 amino acids. Between the trimmed V and J ends, which lost 2 bases and 3 bases, there was a span of 15 bases. CDR3 in amino acids: CASSQIRERYTDTQYF. DNA of the CDR3: TGTGCCAGCAGCCAAATAAGGGAGCGGTATACAGATACGCAGTATTTT.

The rearrangement links TRBV20-1 to TRBJ2-7, with D hard to call. The V end was cut by 0 bases, the J end by 4 bases, with 13 bases between. CDR3 length: 14 residues. The germline gives CDR1 DFQATT, CDR2 SNEGSKA (reference sequence). The CDR3 region is CSARDWRRGYEQYF. The CDR3 DNA is TGCAGTGCTAGAGATTGGCGGAGAGGTTACGAGCAGTACTTC.

The chain combines TRBV19 with TRBJ1-2; the D gene is possibly TRBD1 (5 bases). The CDR3 covers 14 residues. The V end lost 6 bases, the J end lost 0 bases, and 11 bases lay between the germline ends. CDR1 is LNHDA and CDR2 is SQIVND in the germline V gene (reference sequence). The CDR3 nucleotides read TGTGCCAGTAGACCACTGGACACTAACTATGGCTACACCTTC. This sequence encodes CASRPLDTNYGYTF.

This clonotype was recorded many times. The chain carries TRBV20-1 and TRBJ2-1; 14 bases match TRBD2. CDR1 is DFQATT, CDR2 SNEGSKA, per germline (reference sequence). V was pared by 8 bases and J by 8 bases, with 11 bases of the junction left unmatched. The CDR3 consists of 15 residues. The CDR3 here is CSPPPGLAGAYEQFF. The CDR3 DNA reads as TGCAGTCCACCACCGGGACTAGCGGGAGCTTATGAGCAGTTCTTC.

The chain links TRBV28 to TRBJ2-1, with D possibly matching TRBD1 (6 bases). CDR3 size: 15 residues. Germline V gene sequence: CDR1 MDHEN, CDR2 SYDVKM. With 7 bases removed from V and 0 bases from J, the gap between germline ends came to 13 bases. CDR3 residues: CASIGQGLSYNEQFF. The CDR3 nucleotides read TGTGCCAGCATCGGCCAGGGGCTCTCCTACAATGAGCAGTTCTTC. The whole variable domain, remainder taken from reference TRBV28 and TRBJ2-1, is DVKVTQSSRYLVKRTGEKVFLECVQDMDHENMFWYRQDPGLGLRLIYFSYDVKMKEKGDIPEGYSVSREKKERFSLILESASTNQTSMYLCASIGQGLSYNEQFFGPGTRLTVL.

This clonotype was counted a few times. The V call is TRBV5-6, the J call TRBJ2-7, with 7 bases lining up with TRBD2. After removal of 4 bases from V and 2 bases from J, the junction contained 12 bases not matched to a gene. The germline V gene has CDR1 SGHDT and CDR2 YYEEEE. CDR3 length: 16 residues. DNA for the CDR3: TGTGCCAGCAGCCTACGACGACTAGCCCTAACCTACGAGCAGTACTTC. Its translation: CASSLRRLALTYEQYF.

This clonotype was seen many times. The J gene is TRBJ2-1, the V gene TRBV11-2; 10 nucleotides agree with TRBD2. Germline CDR1 is SGHAT and CDR2 is FQNNGV. This CDR3 contains 17 residues. V dropped 5 bases and J dropped 5; count of bases not matched to a gene: 12. As DNA, the CDR3 is TGTGCCAGCAGCCCACTAGCGGGATATTTGGCAGACAATGAGCAGTTCTTC. Translating it yields CASSPLAGYLADNEQFF.